Below, 25 T cell receptor beta chains from the same sample are listed, as sequenced in a study of HIV-infected patients and healthy controls. Alpha and beta constant-region primers primed reverse transcription of about 0.5 ug RNA. Each of the alpha and beta chains got its own library through chain-specific third strand synthesis with indices. MiXCR was run by TCRdb on the 5' RACE reads, yielding one entry per CDR3 protein. The data show 18,000 or so distinct CDR3 sequences, with approximately 8.3% seen just once and 5% to 7% held by the top ten. Whole blood was used without fractionation, so all unsorted peripheral T cells were included. Sequenced: blood. These receptors were taken from an adult in good health.

There are many counts of this clonotype. This sequence joins TRBV7-2 and TRBJ2-3; D assignment may be TRBD1 or TRBD2 (5 bases each). This CDR3 spans 15 amino acids. Germline assignment: CDR1 SGHTA and CDR2 FQGNSA. V was cut by 0 bases and J by 2 bases, with 9 bases left in between. The CDR3 sequence: CASSLAGALTDTQYF. CDR3 bases: TGTGCCAGCAGCTTAGCCGGGGCTCTCACAGATACGCAGTATTTT.

This clonotype was seen a few times. The CDR3 spells CASSVGGRQQIEKLFF. CDR3 DNA: TGTGCCAGCAGCGTAGGGGGCAGACAACAGATTGAAAAACTGTTTTTT. The genes are TRBV9 and TRBJ1-4; D is perhaps TRBD1 (5 bases). Germline CDR1 SGDLS, CDR2 YYNGEE. V was cut by 0 bases and J by 7 bases, with 16 bases left in between. CDR3 length: 16 residues.

Ten or more counts support this clonotype. The rearrangement uses TRBV7-3 and TRBJ1-1; D is possibly TRBD1 (5 bases). CDR3 length equals 13 residues. Between the trimmed V and J ends, which lost 7 bases and 5 bases, there was a span of 14 bases. CDR1 is SGHTA, CDR2 FQGTGA, per germline. As DNA, the CDR3 is TGTGCCAGCACCCAGGGCGGGGGAACTGAAGCTTTCTTT. Its protein is CASTQGGGTEAFF.

In this sample, this clonotype turned up many times. The V gene is TRBV6-6, the J gene TRBJ2-6; the match to TRBD1 covers 8 bases. V lost 1 base, J lost 4 bases, and 9 bases stayed unmatched. Per the germline V gene, CDR1 is MNHNY and CDR2 is SVGAGI (reference sequence). The CDR3 length is 18 residues. The CDR3 coding sequence is TGTGCCAGCAGTTACTTCGGGCAGGGGGCGCTAGGGGCCAACGTCCTGACTTTC. This codes for CASSYFGQGALGANVLTF.

This clonotype showed up many times. This rearrangement joins TRBV6-1 to TRBJ2-2; 7 nucleotides line up with TRBD2. CDR1 and CDR2 from the germline V gene are MNHNS and SASEGT. J was trimmed by 3 bases and V by 5 bases; bases with no gene match: 15. The CDR3 is 18 residues long. The CDR3 spells CASSTPFLTSEHTGELFF. CDR3 sequence (DNA): TGTGCCAGCAGTACCCCGTTCCTTACTAGCGAACACACCGGGGAGCTGTTTTTT.

This chain links TRBV6-1 with TRBJ2-2; the D call may be TRBD1 or TRBD2 (5 bases each). CDR3 size: 13 residues. Deletions cut 11 bases from V and 1 base from J, with 11 bases between. Per the germline V gene, CDR1 is MNHNS and CDR2 is SASEGT. The CDR3 DNA is TGTGCCGGATCAGGGAGGAACACCGGGGAGCTGTTTTTT. This sequence encodes CAGSGRNTGELFF.

This clonotype has a count of ten or more. CDR3 DNA: TGTGCCAGCTTTAGCTTGTCATTGAACGGCAGGGTAAGCGCCGGGGAGCTGTTTTTT. It is translated as CASFSLSLNGRVSAGELFF. The chain joins TRBV6-2 or TRBV6-3 to TRBJ2-2; possibly TRBD1 for D (5 bases). The length of the CDR3 is 19 residues. CDR1 and CDR2 (germline): MNHEY, SVGEGT. V shed 8 bases and J shed 6 bases, with 31 bases lying between them.

This clonotype has at least ten counts. The V gene is TRBV3-1, the J gene TRBJ2-3, with D possibly being TRBD2 (5 bases). Trimming left V 1 base short and J 5 bases short, with 13 bases between. This CDR3 has 15 residues. Germline V CDR1 and CDR2: LGHDT, YNNKEL (reference sequence). The CDR3 spells CASSQGMLAGDTQYF. CDR3 DNA sequence: TGTGCCAGCAGCCAAGGGATGCTAGCAGGAGATACGCAGTATTTT.

This clonotype has at least ten counts. V is TRBV12-3 or TRBV12-4 and J is TRBJ2-7, with D perhaps matching TRBD2 (6 bases). The V end was cut by 5 bases, the J end by 2 bases, with 16 bases between. The CDR3 totals 15 residues. CDR3 DNA: TGTGCCAGCAGTGGGGGACTCGGAGCCACCTACGAGCAGTACTTC. Encoded protein: CASSGGLGATYEQYF.

This clonotype was seen ten or more times. The chain joins TRBV20-1 to TRBJ2-1, with a possible D match to TRBD2 (5 bases). The ends were cut back, 3 bases at V and 3 bases at J, with 12 bases in the middle. The CDR3 loop spans 14 amino acids. CDR1 is DFQATT and CDR2 is SNEGSKA in the germline V gene (reference sequence). The CDR3 sequence: CSASRGLIYNEQFF. The CDR3 DNA reads TGCAGTGCTAGTAGAGGACTTATCTACAATGAGCAGTTCTTC.

This chain connects TRBV6-6 to TRBJ2-2; D remains ambiguous. The V end was cut by 5 bases, the J end by 3 bases, with 4 bases between. Germline V lookup: CDR1 MNHNY, CDR2 SVGAGI (reference sequence). CDR3 size: 12 residues. CDR3 in amino acids: CASSHHTGELFF. The CDR3 DNA is TGTGCCAGCAGTCATCACACCGGGGAGCTGTTTTTT.

This chain connects TRBV21-1 to TRBJ2-1. TRBV21-1 is described as a pseudogene. The CDR3 totals 14 residues. CDR3 nucleotide sequence: TGTGCCAGCAGCAAAACGTCACCTCGCAATGAGCAGTTCTTC. It encodes CASSKTSPRNEQFF.

The chain combines TRBV11-2 with TRBJ1-5, with unresolved D. The V gene lost 5 bases and the J gene lost 2 bases, with 13 bases spanning the gap. The CDR3 runs to 15 residues. Germline V gives CDR1 SGHAT, CDR2 FQNNGV. In nucleotides, the CDR3 is TGTGCCAGCAGCACAAGCTTCAGAGGCAATCAGCCCCAGCATTTT. Amino acid sequence: CASSTSFRGNQPQHF.

This clonotype was seen at least ten times. The rearrangement joins TRBV24-1 to TRBJ2-2; 8 bases fit TRBD1. The V gene's germline CDR1 is KGHDR and CDR2 SFDVKD. Germline trimming cut 4 bases from V and 0 bases from J; bases unmatched to any gene: 6. The CDR3 is 17 residues long. The CDR3 is CATSERTGKTNTGELFF. CDR3 in DNA: TGTGCCACCAGTGAACGGACAGGGAAAACGAACACCGGGGAGCTGTTTTTT.

This clonotype was seen many times. The chain joins TRBV19 to TRBJ1-1, with TRBD1 identical over 7 bases. The CDR3 contains 14 residues. The germline V gene encodes CDR1 LNHDA and CDR2 SQIVND (reference sequence). V was pared by 7 bases and J by 5 bases, with 10 bases of the junction left unmatched. CDR3 sequence reads: CASIPDRTSTEAFF. CDR3 DNA sequence: TGTGCCAGTATTCCGGACAGGACTTCTACTGAAGCTTTCTTT.

This clonotype was seen many times. This chain connects TRBV30 to TRBJ1-1; D is possibly TRBD1 (5 bases). Germline CDR1 and CDR2: GTSNPN and SVGIG (reference sequence). V lost 2 bases to trimming and J lost 5 bases, with 18 bases between them. The CDR3 is 15 amino acids. The CDR3: CAWSYGTTWGTEAFF. In nucleotides, the CDR3 is TGTGCCTGGAGTTACGGAACTACTTGGGGGACTGAAGCTTTCTTT.

This clonotype was observed a few times. V gene TRBV27 combines with J gene TRBJ2-5; D possibly matches TRBD1 or TRBD2 (5 bases each). Germline V gives CDR1 MNHEY, CDR2 SMNVEV (reference sequence). The CDR3 is 14 amino acids. The ends were cut back, 6 bases at V and 5 bases at J, with 16 bases in the middle. CDR3 residues: CASSPGPPGETQYF. The CDR3 coding sequence is TGTGCCAGCAGCCCGGGGCCTCCCGGGGAGACCCAGTACTTC.

This clonotype is medium-sized (0.01 to 0.1%) by share. The chain employs TRBV6-1 and TRBJ2-1; 9 bases match TRBD2. J gave up 0 bases and V 3 bases, and 3 bases lay outside the gene matches. Germline CDR1 is MNHNS and CDR2 is SASEGT. CDR3 length: 16 amino acids. For the CDR3, the DNA is TGTGCCAGCAGTGATGGACTAGCGCTCTCCTACAATGAGCAGTTCTTC. Amino acid sequence: CASSDGLALSYNEQFF.

This clonotype was seen many times. This rearrangement joins TRBV7-6 to TRBJ2-1; D unresolved. Trimming shortened V by 1 base and J by 2 bases, and 12 bases separated the two germline ends. In germline, CDR1 is SGHVS, CDR2 FNYEAQ. The CDR3 spans 16 residues. Written as DNA, the CDR3 is TGTGCCAGCAGCTTAGGCGGAGACCCGGCCTACAATGAGCAGTTCTTC. Its translation is CASSLGGDPAYNEQFF. The full variable domain, its missing parts supplied by reference TRBV7-6 and TRBJ2-1, is GAGVSQSPRYKVTKRGQDVALRCDPISGHVSLYWYRQALGQGPEFLTYFNYEAQQDKSGLPNDRFSAERPEGSISTLTIQRTEQRDSAMYRCASSLGGDPAYNEQFFGPGTRLTVL.

This clonotype appeared a few times. This rearrangement joins TRBV19 to TRBJ2-1; 13 positions agree with TRBD2. V lost 9 bases and J lost 5; bases outside the gene matches: 7. The CDR3 contains 15 residues. Germline-derived CDR1 and CDR2 are LNHDA and SQIVND (reference sequence). CDR3 bases: TGTGCCAGCGCCCTGGGACTAGCGGGAAACAATGAGCAGTTCTTC. Translation: CASALGLAGNNEQFF.

This clonotype was counted many times. The chain joins TRBV28 to TRBJ1-2; D is possibly TRBD1 (5 bases). Per germline, CDR1 MDHEN and CDR2 SYDVKM. The CDR3 has 13 amino acids. The ends were cut back, 5 bases at V and 6 bases at J, with 13 bases in the middle. CDR3 residues: CASSLRDLNGYTF. Here the CDR3 DNA reads TGTGCCAGCAGTCTCCGGGACTTAAATGGCTACACCTTC.

This clonotype has just a few counts. The rearrangement joins TRBV7-9 to TRBJ1-1; 8 bases are shared with TRBD1. The CDR3 length is 15 residues. Unmatched junction bases numbered 11, after V lost 3 bases and J lost 8 bases. Germline V gene data show CDR1 as SEHNR and CDR2 as FQNEAQ (reference sequence). The CDR3 sequence: CASSLGQAVGNEAFF. For the CDR3, the DNA is TGTGCCAGCAGCTTGGGACAGGCGGTTGGGAACGAAGCTTTCTTT.

This clonotype counts as medium-sized. V and J are TRBV11-2 and TRBJ2-3; D is possibly TRBD1 or TRBD2 (5 bases each). The CDR3 totals 19 residues. The V gene lost 2 bases and the J gene lost 4 bases, with 25 bases spanning the gap. The germline CDR1 and CDR2 sequences are SGHAT and FQNNGV. The CDR3 loop reads CASSLWPLLGGANADTQYF. The CDR3 DNA sequence: TGTGCCAGCAGCTTATGGCCCCTCCTTGGGGGAGCTAACGCAGATACGCAGTATTTT.

The gene calls are TRBV7-9 and TRBJ2-3; D is tentatively TRBD1 or TRBD2 (6 bases each). From germline, CDR1 is SEHNR and CDR2 FQNEAQ (reference sequence). The CDR3 is 16 amino acids. Trimming left V 5 bases short and J 1 base short, with 16 bases between. The CDR3 spells CASSPHSGGRTDTQYF. For the CDR3, the DNA is TGTGCCAGCAGCCCACACTCCGGGGGCCGCACAGATACGCAGTATTTT.

This clonotype was found many times. The gene calls are TRBV12-3 or TRBV12-4 and TRBJ1-3; D is perhaps TRBD1 (5 bases). Trimming removed 1 base from V and 7 bases from J, with 14 bases in between. The CDR3 length is 15 residues. The CDR3 sequence is CASSLEGDLGNTIYF. CDR3 DNA: TGTGCCAGCAGTTTAGAAGGGGATCTCGGTAACACCATATATTTT.